Listed here is a single TCR beta chain. Its specificity is not known. The study's findings and limits: Greatest tumor Treg TCR overlap was with tumor naive CD4+ cells. Whole repertoires were not studied in the larger cohort, only one V-J beta rearrangement. Tumor memory CD4+ T cell TCR gene usage was found to cluster with blood and lymph node memory CD4+ cells and with lymph node naive CD4+ cells.

Tregs were sorted as CD4+CD25+CD127-/low cells. This CDR3 region has 16 residues. Trimming at V came to 6 bases and at J to 5 bases, leaving 11 bases not matched to a gene. Constant-region reverse primers amplified full-length variable regions, followed by semi-nested Nested Universal Primer A PCR. TCRdb re-called the 5' RACE reads through MiXCR, storing one row per CDR3 protein. The table records about 57,000 distinct CDR3 sequences, 26% of them present only once. The chain joins TRBV12-3 or TRBV12-4 to TRBJ2-3, with 10 bases fitting TRBD1. The sequencing sample was made of tumor-infiltrating Tregs sorted from the breast tumor. This receptor was identified in a female donor with breast cancer. CDR3 loop: CASRKGQGRPLDTQYF. The CDR3 DNA sequence: TGTGCCAGCAGAAAGGGACAGGGGAGGCCCCTAGATACGCAGTATTTT.